This T cell receptor beta chain was retrieved from a study of T cell responses to AZD1222 COVID-19 vaccine. This table comes from immunoSEQ multiplex PCR, and its TCRdb copy is limited to in-frame clones, with some not included. The table includes 160,000 or so clones, about nine tenths detected once. Germline V gene lookup returns CDR1 KGHSH and CDR2 LQKENI. V lost 0 bases, J lost 0 bases, and 6 bases lay in between. The CDR3 consists of 15 residues. The V gene is TRBV18, the J gene TRBJ1-3, with no clear D. The source is an adult in good health. The sample in question was peripheral blood, obtained on day 0 of AZD1222 vaccination. The CDR3 protein is CASSPPGVSGNTIYF. CDR3 nucleotide sequence: TGTGCCAGCTCACCACCGGGAGTCTCTGGAAACACCATATATTTT.